The sequence of this TCR beta chain was determined in a study of cytomegalovirus exposure and HLA in healthy donors. Notes on this clone: Its target is not known.

PCR involved 60 Vbeta and 13 Jbeta primers. The data were produced by immunoSEQ multiplex PCR, yet TCRdb's version contains in-frame clones alone and is incomplete. The sample has about 170,000 clones, around 68% seen once. Findings and limits, study-wide: Later analysis demonstrated an association between a missense DCLRE1C variant and TCR beta V- and J-gene trimming.

The CDR3 sequence is 17 residues long. V was pared by 0 bases and J by 2 bases, with 5 bases of the junction left unmatched. Germline CDR1 reads WSHSY; CDR2 reads SAAADI. This chain joins TRBV10-2 and TRBJ2-1; 9 bases line up with TRBD2. Sequencing was performed on PBMCs. This TCR derives from a man aged 40-49 years in good health and CMV-seronegative. This CDR3 reads CASSESAGGNTYNEQFF. Here the CDR3 DNA reads TGCGCCAGCAGTGAGTCTGCGGGAGGGAATACCTACAATGAGCAGTTCTTC.